Listed below are T cell receptor beta chains from one sample, sequenced in a study of T cell repertoires in cytomegalovirus infection. TCRdb reprocessed the reads via MiXCR and lists one record per CDR3 protein. The sample lists 450,000 to 550,000 distinct CDR3 sequences, about 42% occurring once. Their specific antigens are unknown. The material sequenced was cultured PBMCs, taken from culture after CMV antigen stimulation. Receptors originate from a human donor in good health (CMV status not recorded). Some clones in this sample may be carry-over from other donors' samples. CDR3s include the opening cysteine and the closing phenylalanine or tryptophan. The D gene is left open where the match is weak. Clone size is stated in some rows and not others, as once, few, many or a class when expanded.

D gene: TRBD2; V gene: TRBV7-2; clone size: few; J gene: TRBJ2-5; CDR3 protein: CASSLASGAQETQYF; CDR3 DNA: TGTGCCAGCAGCTTAGCTAGCGGGGCCCAAGAGACCCAGTACTTC
D gene: -; V gene: TRBV6-6; clone size: -; J gene: TRBJ2-2; CDR3 protein: CASSSDRNTGELFF; CDR3 DNA: TGTGCCAGCAGTTCAGACAGGAACACCGGGGAGCTGTTTTTT
D gene: -; V gene: TRBV7-6; clone size: -; J gene: TRBJ2-5; CDR3 protein: CASSPNPETQYF; CDR3 DNA: TGTGCCAGCAGCCCCAACCCCGAGACCCAGTACTTC
D gene: -; V gene: TRBV7-2; clone size: -; J gene: TRBJ1-1; CDR3 protein: CASSWTTGLANTEAFF; CDR3 DNA: TGTGCCAGCAGCTGGACAACAGGGTTGGCGAACACTGAAGCTTTCTTT
D gene: -; V gene: TRBV7-6; clone size: few; J gene: TRBJ2-1; CDR3 protein: CASSLGGSGEQFF; CDR3 DNA: TGTGCCAGCAGCTTAGGGGGGAGCGGTGAGCAGTTCTTC
D gene: -; V gene: TRBV6-1; clone size: -; J gene: TRBJ2-5; CDR3 protein: CASSISRGSEETQYF; CDR3 DNA: TGTGCCAGCAGCATCAGTCGGGGTAGCGAAGAGACCCAGTACTTC
D gene: TRBD1; V gene: TRBV7-8; clone size: many; J gene: TRBJ1-2; CDR3 protein: CASSVMTGIPYGYTF; CDR3 DNA: TGTGCCAGCAGCGTCATGACAGGGATTCCCTATGGCTACACCTTC
D gene: TRBD2; V gene: TRBV5-5; clone size: -; J gene: TRBJ2-7; CDR3 protein: CASSLGAPLAPNYEQYF; CDR3 DNA: TGTGCCAGCAGCTTGGGCGCCCCACTAGCGCCGAACTACGAGCAGTACTTC
D gene: -; V gene: TRBV4-3; clone size: few; J gene: TRBJ2-7; CDR3 protein: CASSQVPRGVSYF; CDR3 DNA: TGCGCCAGCAGCCAGGTCCCGCGCGGAGTATCTTACTTC
D gene: -; V gene: TRBV7-6; clone size: few; J gene: TRBJ2-7; CDR3 protein: CASSLEAAGSVNEQYF; CDR3 DNA: TGTGCCAGCAGCTTAGAGGCCGCGGGGTCTGTCAACGAGCAGTACTTC
D gene: TRBD2; V gene: TRBV7-2; clone size: -; J gene: TRBJ2-1; CDR3 protein: CASSLWASGQNEQFF; CDR3 DNA: TGTGCCAGCAGCTTATGGGCTAGCGGTCAAAATGAGCAGTTCTTC
D gene: -; V gene: TRBV18; clone size: -; J gene: TRBJ2-7; CDR3 protein: CASSTVSYEQYF; CDR3 DNA: TGTGCCAGCTCAACAGTTTCCTACGAGCAGTACTTC
D gene: -; V gene: TRBV7-6; clone size: -; J gene: TRBJ1-3; CDR3 protein: CASSLDPGAGNTIYF; CDR3 DNA: TGTGCCAGCAGCTTAGATCCAGGGGCTGGAAACACCATATATTTT
D gene: -; V gene: TRBV4-3; clone size: few; J gene: TRBJ1-4; CDR3 protein: CASSQGVSFMGEKLFF; CDR3 DNA: TGCGCCAGCAGCCAAGGTGTTTCCTTTATGGGTGAAAAACTGTTTTTT
D gene: TRBD2; V gene: TRBV14; clone size: -; J gene: TRBJ2-1; CDR3 protein: CASSQDFSGRGDNEQFF; CDR3 DNA: TGTGCCAGCAGCCAAGATTTTAGCGGGAGAGGGGACAATGAGCAGTTCTTC
D gene: -; V gene: TRBV11-1; clone size: -; J gene: TRBJ1-5; CDR3 protein: CASSRKSNQPQHF; CDR3 DNA: TGTGCCAGCAGCAGGAAAAGCAATCAGCCCCAGCATTTT
D gene: -; V gene: TRBV7-2; clone size: -; J gene: TRBJ1-5; CDR3 protein: CASSLHPTGVPQHF; CDR3 DNA: TGTGCCAGCAGCTTACATCCAACGGGGGTGCCCCAGCATTTT
D gene: -; V gene: TRBV6-2/TRBV6-3; clone size: -; J gene: TRBJ2-7; CDR3 protein: CASSYSAKASYEQYF; CDR3 DNA: TGTGCCAGCAGTTACTCGGCTAAGGCTTCCTACGAGCAGTACTTC
D gene: -; V gene: TRBV12-3/TRBV12-4; clone size: -; J gene: TRBJ1-3; CDR3 protein: CASSFLKARGNTIYF; CDR3 DNA: TGTGCCAGCAGTTTTCTGAAGGCCAGGGGAAACACCATATATTTT
D gene: -; V gene: TRBV6-1; clone size: -; J gene: TRBJ1-5; CDR3 protein: CASSDIIRGNQPQHF; CDR3 DNA: TGTGCCAGCAGTGATATCATAAGAGGCAATCAGCCCCAGCATTTT
D gene: TRBD2; V gene: TRBV4-3; clone size: few; J gene: TRBJ2-3; CDR3 protein: CASSQSRLAGTRTDTQYF; CDR3 DNA: TGCGCCAGCAGCCAGTCCAGGCTAGCGGGTACCCGCACAGATACGCAGTATTTT
D gene: -; V gene: TRBV7-2; clone size: many; J gene: TRBJ2-7; CDR3 protein: CASSLAGGREQYF; CDR3 DNA: TGTGCCAGCAGCTTAGCGGGAGGCCGCGAGCAGTACTTC
D gene: -; V gene: TRBV7-2; clone size: few; J gene: TRBJ2-5; CDR3 protein: CASSRAQETQYF; CDR3 DNA: TGTGCCAGCAGCCGTGCCCAAGAGACCCAGTACTTC
D gene: -; V gene: TRBV6-5; clone size: few; J gene: TRBJ1-6; CDR3 protein: CASSYSGDESPLHF; CDR3 DNA: TGTGCCAGCAGTTACTCCGGGGATGAGTCACCCCTCCACTTT
D gene: TRBD1; V gene: TRBV10-3; clone size: -; J gene: TRBJ2-3; CDR3 protein: CAIRGQGMRGATDTQYF; CDR3 DNA: TGTGCCATCAGGGGACAGGGGATGAGGGGGGCCACAGATACGCAGTATTTT
D gene: -; V gene: TRBV6-5; clone size: -; J gene: TRBJ1-5; CDR3 protein: CASSYPTGKSNQPQHF; CDR3 DNA: TGTGCCAGCAGTTACCCGACAGGAAAAAGCAATCAGCCCCAGCATTTT
D gene: -; V gene: TRBV6-6; clone size: few; J gene: TRBJ2-3; CDR3 protein: CASSLYPPLREFMADTQYF; CDR3 DNA: TGTGCCAGCAGCCTGTACCCTCCCCTTCGGGAATTTATGGCAGATACGCAGTATTTT
D gene: TRBD2; V gene: TRBV6-2/TRBV6-3; clone size: once; J gene: TRBJ2-7; CDR3 protein: CASSYPSGRNHEQYF; CDR3 DNA: TGTGCCAGCAGTTATCCTAGCGGGAGGAACCACGAGCAGTACTTC
D gene: -; V gene: TRBV19; clone size: few; J gene: TRBJ2-5; CDR3 protein: CASSMQPGSQETQYF; CDR3 DNA: TGTGCCAGTAGTATGCAGCCAGGGTCCCAAGAGACCCAGTACTTC
D gene: -; V gene: TRBV15; clone size: -; J gene: TRBJ2-1; CDR3 protein: CATSRDLGENEQFF; CDR3 DNA: TGTGCCACCAGCAGAGATTTGGGGGAGAATGAGCAGTTCTTC
D gene: TRBD1; V gene: TRBV29-1; clone size: -; J gene: TRBJ1-1; CDR3 protein: CSVARDRSNAEAFF; CDR3 DNA: TGCAGCGTTGCAAGGGACAGGTCCAACGCTGAAGCTTTCTTT
D gene: -; V gene: TRBV7-2; clone size: -; J gene: TRBJ2-5; CDR3 protein: CASSLVAGVGETQYF; CDR3 DNA: TGTGCCAGCAGCTTAGTAGCTGGGGTCGGAGAGACCCAGTACTTC
D gene: TRBD2; V gene: TRBV7-2; clone size: -; J gene: TRBJ2-1; CDR3 protein: CASSFRLAGANEQFF; CDR3 DNA: TGTGCCAGCAGCTTTAGACTAGCGGGAGCCAATGAGCAGTTCTTC
D gene: -; V gene: TRBV7-9; clone size: -; J gene: TRBJ2-5; CDR3 protein: CASSSRTDLETQYF; CDR3 DNA: TGTGCCAGCAGCTCCCGGACGGACCTAGAGACCCAGTACTTC
D gene: -; V gene: TRBV7-2; clone size: -; J gene: TRBJ1-4; CDR3 protein: CASSSQGGTNEKLFF; CDR3 DNA: TGTGCCAGCAGCTCGCAGGGAGGAACTAATGAAAAACTGTTTTTT
D gene: TRBD1; V gene: TRBV28; clone size: few; J gene: TRBJ2-1; CDR3 protein: CASSPWTGENEQFF; CDR3 DNA: TGTGCCAGCAGTCCATGGACAGGGGAGAATGAGCAGTTCTTC
D gene: TRBD2; V gene: TRBV20-1; clone size: -; J gene: TRBJ2-5; CDR3 protein: CSARDRRLAQETQYF; CDR3 DNA: TGCAGTGCTAGAGATCGGCGACTAGCCCAAGAGACCCAGTACTTC
D gene: -; V gene: TRBV15; clone size: few; J gene: TRBJ2-1; CDR3 protein: CATSRGRGSNDEQFF; CDR3 DNA: TGTGCCACCAGCAGAGGAAGGGGGAGTAACGATGAGCAGTTCTTC
D gene: TRBD1; V gene: TRBV6-2/TRBV6-3; clone size: few; J gene: TRBJ1-5; CDR3 protein: CASSSGQGQAQHF; CDR3 DNA: TGTGCCAGCAGTTCCGGACAGGGTCAGGCCCAGCATTTT